Presented here are 11 T cell receptor beta chains from one specimen sequenced in a study of cytomegalovirus exposure and HLA in healthy donors (dated by TCRdb to the late 2010s). Library preparation used the immunoSEQ multiplex PCR assay. For the multiplex PCR, a mixture combining 60 forward primers for TCR Vbeta segments and 13 reverse primers for TCR Jbeta segments was used. TCRdb mirrors the immuneACCESS table, restricted to in-frame sequences. Some clones are absent from its copies; in checked studies, under half trace to an unresolved V gene, and the reason for the others is unknown. This sample lists about 110,000 clones; around 76% were detected once. Around an eighth of the sample is taken by the ten largest. Sequences were obtained from PBMCs. Source of these receptors: a young man in good health and CMV-seropositive.

The rearrangement links TRBV10-3 to TRBJ1-3, with D perhaps matching TRBD1 (6 bases). In germline, CDR1 is ENHRY, CDR2 SYGVKD. Trimming shortened V by 2 bases and J by 4 bases, and 12 bases separated the two germline ends. This CDR3 contains 15 residues. The CDR3 DNA sequence: TGTGCCATCAGTGAGAGGCAGGGGACCGGAAACACCATATATTTT. As protein: CAISERQGTGNTIYF.

This rearrangement joins TRBV5-6 to TRBJ2-3, with no clear D. The CDR3 runs 12 residues. CDR1 is SGHDT, CDR2 YYEEEE, per germline. V dropped 3 bases and J dropped 4 bases, with 6 bases sitting between them. The CDR3 protein is CASSSLSDTQYF. CDR3 nucleotide sequence: TGTGCCAGCAGCTCCCTTTCAGATACGCAGTATTTT.

The chain combines TRBV15 with TRBJ2-7; TRBD1 agrees at 10 bases. This CDR3 region has 17 residues. V gave up 0 bases and J gave up 5 bases; unmatched junction bases: 10. Germline CDR1 LNHNV, CDR2 YYDKDF (reference sequence). This CDR3 is CATSREDTRDRGHEQYF. The CDR3 coding sequence is TGTGCCACCAGCAGAGAAGATACCCGGGACAGGGGCCACGAGCAGTACTTC.

This clone showed up just a few times. The V call is TRBV6-5, the J call TRBJ2-3, with D possibly matching TRBD1 (5 bases). This CDR3 is 15 amino acids long. V was cut by 5 bases and J by 0 bases, with 12 bases left in between. Germline-derived CDR1 and CDR2 are MNHEY and SVGAGI. CDR3 nucleotide sequence: TGTGCCAGCAGTGCAGGGATCTCTAGCACAGATACGCAGTATTTT. Encoded protein: CASSAGISSTDTQYF.

The V gene is TRBV7-9, the J gene TRBJ1-4, with D perhaps TRBD1 (5 bases). CDR1 is SEHNR, CDR2 FQNEAQ, per germline (reference sequence). V was cut by 5 bases and J by 6 bases, with 16 bases left in between. The CDR3 is 15 residues long. The CDR3 nucleotides read TGTGCCAGCAGCCAAGCGGGGCAGGGTGATGAAAAACTGTTTTTT. Translation gives CASSQAGQGDEKLFF.

This clone was recorded a few times. The chain recombines TRBV5-1 with TRBJ1-6, with TRBD1 matching over 9 bases. Germline CDR1 SGHRS, CDR2 YFSETQ. V shed 3 bases and J 0 bases; nucleotides not matched to a gene: 4. This CDR3 is built from 17 residues. Here the CDR3 reads CASSYMTGGSYNSPLHF. The CDR3 DNA sequence: TGCGCCAGCAGCTATATGACAGGGGGCTCCTATAATTCACCCCTCCACTTT.

The V gene is TRBV9, the J gene TRBJ1-2, with D possibly being TRBD1 (6 bases). The length of the CDR3 is 15 residues. V gave up 2 bases and J gave up 4 bases, with 15 bases separating them. The V gene's germline CDR1 is SGDLS and CDR2 YYNGEE. In DNA, the CDR3 is TGTGCCAGCAGCGTTGGGGGCAGTTCTGGCTATGGCTACACCTTC. This sequence encodes CASSVGGSSGYGYTF.

The rearrangement joins TRBV5-6 to TRBJ1-6, with 10 positions matching TRBD1. Trimming removed 1 base from V and 5 bases from J; junction bases left unmatched: 3. Per germline, CDR1 SGHDT and CDR2 YYEEEE. The CDR3 spans 16 residues. DNA of the CDR3: TGTGCCAGCAGCTTGAGGACAGGGGGAGATAATTCACCCCTCCACTTT. It is translated as CASSLRTGGDNSPLHF.

In its sample, this clone was seen a few times. This rearrangement joins TRBV30 to TRBJ2-1; perhaps TRBD2 as D (5 bases). Trimming stripped 4 bases from V and 7 bases from J, with 17 bases between. This CDR3 is 14 amino acids long. Germline lookup yields CDR1 GTSNPN and CDR2 SVGIG (reference sequence). DNA for the CDR3: TGTGCCTGGATAGCGACGCAATGGGGAAATGAGCAGTTCTTC. This gives the protein CAWIATQWGNEQFF.

Only a few counts were recorded for this clone. The chain joins TRBV13 to TRBJ2-1, with no clear D. Trimming left V 1 base short and J 6 bases short, with 13 bases between. Looked up from germline, CDR1 is PRHDT and CDR2 is FYEKMQ (reference sequence). CDR3 size: 15 residues. CDR3 DNA: TGTGCCAGCAGCTTAGCACCTCGAGCATCCAATGAGCAGTTCTTC. It is translated as CASSLAPRASNEQFF.

The chain is built from TRBV7-2 and TRBJ1-5; the D gene is possibly TRBD1 (5 bases). V gave up 6 bases and J gave up 5 bases, with 11 bases separating them. Germline CDR1 reads SGHTA; CDR2 reads FQGNSA. This CDR3 region has 13 residues. The DNA for the CDR3 is TGTGCCAGCAGTTTGGGGGAGGATCAGCCCCAGCATTTT. It translates to CASSLGEDQPQHF.